The 28 T cell receptor beta chains presented below share a single source sample, sequenced in a study of T cells after yellow fever vaccination. TCRdb independently ran MiXCR on the 5' RACE reads; one entry per CDR3 protein. The sample records about 340,000 distinct CDR3 sequences, 8.5% to 9% being singletons. This material consisted of PBMCs, taken on the day of the first yellow fever vaccination. The receptors shown here come from a man aged 18 to 29 who received the YFV17D yellow fever vaccine.

This rearrangement joins TRBV11-2 to TRBJ2-4, with 8 bases identical to TRBD1. Germline-derived CDR1 and CDR2 are SGHAT and FQNNGV. V was pared by 4 bases and J by 3 bases, with 11 bases of the junction left unmatched. The CDR3 is 17 amino acids. CDR3 bases: TGTGCCAGCAGCTACAGTACAGGGGGATTGGGCAAAAACATTCAGTACTTC. This encodes CASSYSTGGLGKNIQYF.

The chain has TRBV4-3 and TRBJ2-1; 11 bases are a match to TRBD2. CDR1 LGHNA and CDR2 YSLEER come from the germline V gene. The CDR3 length is 18 residues. Trimming removed 2 bases from V and 14 bases from J; junction bases left unmatched: 20. As DNA, the CDR3 is TGCGCCAGCAGCCAATCATTGTTCGTAGTTAGCGGGGGGGCGTACAAGTTCTTC. Its protein is CASSQSLFVVSGGAYKFF.

The J gene is TRBJ2-1, the V gene TRBV20-1; TRBD2 aligns across 11 bases. Germline CDR1 and CDR2: DFQATT and SNEGSKA (reference sequence). The CDR3 has 16 residues. The V gene end was trimmed by 5 bases and the J gene end by 2 bases; junction bases not matched to a gene: 8. The CDR3 loop is CSAGSLAGGTYNEQFF. CDR3 nucleotides: TGCAGTGCTGGATCCCTAGCGGGGGGAACCTACAATGAGCAGTTCTTC.

The CDR3 sequence: CASRGGRQLNTEAFF. CDR3 nucleotide sequence: TGTGCCAGCAGGGGGGGGCGGCAGTTGAACACTGAAGCTTTCTTT. The V gene is TRBV7-9, the J gene TRBJ1-1; D possibly corresponds to TRBD1 (6 bases). This CDR3 has 15 amino acids. Germline CDR1 is SEHNR and CDR2 is FQNEAQ (reference sequence). V was trimmed by 6 bases and J by 0 bases, leaving 14 bases between them.

V gene TRBV2 combines with J gene TRBJ2-2; D is unresolved. The CDR3 loop spans 13 amino acids. V shed 5 bases and J shed 6 bases, with 10 bases lying between them. Germline V lookup: CDR1 SNHLY, CDR2 FYNNEI. CDR3 nucleotide sequence: TGTGCCAGCAGTACGTTAAACCCCGGGGAGCTGTTTTTT. It encodes CASSTLNPGELFF.

The V call is TRBV7-8, the J call TRBJ2-2, with 8 positions matching TRBD1. The CDR3 is made up of 20 amino acids. Germline lookup yields CDR1 SGHVS and CDR2 FQNEAQ. V was clipped by 5 bases and J by 4 bases; unmatched bases: 21. The CDR3 is CASSPYKGQGGGVSTGELFF. The DNA for the CDR3 is TGTGCCAGCAGCCCCTATAAAGGACAGGGTGGCGGGGTTAGCACCGGGGAGCTGTTTTTT.

This clonotype was counted a few times. The chain joins TRBV29-1 to TRBJ1-2; 11 nucleotides line up with TRBD1. Losses at the gene ends were 6 bases for V and 5 bases for J; bases not matched to a gene: 8. Germline V CDR1 and CDR2: SQVTM, ANQGSEA. The CDR3 runs to 14 residues. The CDR3 region is CSVQGQGVYYGYTF. The CDR3 DNA is TGCAGCGTACAGGGACAGGGGGTATATTATGGCTACACCTTC.

V gene TRBV7-2 combines with J gene TRBJ1-2, with 11 bases lining up with TRBD1. The CDR3 covers 15 residues. From germline, CDR1 is SGHTA and CDR2 FQGNSA. V was clipped by 3 bases and J by 5 bases; unmatched bases: 5. CDR3 nucleotide sequence: TGTGCCAGCAGCTTTTTCGGACAGGGGGCTTATGGCTACACCTTC. Amino acid sequence: CASSFFGQGAYGYTF.

The sample holds a few counts of this clonotype. V usage is TRBV4-2 and J usage is TRBJ1-1; 8 nucleotides line up with TRBD1. V gave up 2 bases and J gave up 4 bases; unmatched junction bases: 15. CDR3 length: 18 residues. Per the germline V gene, CDR1 is LGHNA and CDR2 is YNFKEQ. The CDR3 spells CASSQSKWAGGRGTEAFF. CDR3 sequence (DNA): TGTGCCAGCAGCCAATCCAAATGGGCAGGGGGCCGTGGCACTGAAGCTTTCTTT.

This chain uses TRBV7-2 with TRBJ1-3, with 8 bases matching TRBD1. The V segment lost 5 bases and the J segment 0 bases; nucleotides outside the gene matches: 6. Germline V gives CDR1 SGHTA, CDR2 FQGNSA. The CDR3 covers 16 residues. The CDR3 DNA reads TGTGCCAGCAGCCCGGACAGGGCACCCTCTGGAAACACCATATATTTT. Residues: CASSPDRAPSGNTIYF.

This clonotype was seen a handful of times. This chain links TRBV19 with TRBJ2-6, with D unresolved. The germline V gene encodes CDR1 LNHDA and CDR2 SQIVND (reference sequence). Trimming removed 2 bases at V and 0 bases at J, with 8 bases between. The CDR3 spans 16 residues. In DNA form, the CDR3 reads TGTGCCAGTAGTATACAGGCTCACTCTGGGGCCAACGTCCTGACTTTC. Protein sequence: CASSIQAHSGANVLTF.

This clonotype was seen a few times. This rearrangement joins TRBV9 to TRBJ2-3, with D uncertain. CDR1 and CDR2 from the germline V gene are SGDLS and YYNGEE. CDR3 length equals 15 residues. The germline V and J ends were trimmed by 0 bases and 1 base, with 9 bases remaining between them. The CDR3 nucleotides read TGTGCCAGCAGCGTAGATTGGGGTGGCACAGATACGCAGTATTTT. Amino acid sequence: CASSVDWGGTDTQYF.

This clonotype was seen more than once but under ten times. The gene calls are TRBV7-3 and TRBJ1-2, with D possibly being TRBD1 (5 bases). The CDR3 runs 16 residues. Germline values: CDR1 SGHTA, CDR2 FQGTGA. Trimming took 5 bases from V and 5 from J, leaving 21 bases between them. CDR3 sequence reads: CASSASGTMKGYGYTF. CDR3 bases: TGTGCCAGCAGCGCCTCGGGGACCATGAAGGGGTATGGCTACACCTTC.

The chain is built from TRBV6-1 and TRBJ1-5; the match to TRBD1 covers 7 bases. The CDR3 covers 15 residues. CDR1 is MNHNS, CDR2 SASEGT, per germline. The trim removed 2 bases at V and 5 bases at J, leaving 6 bases unmatched. As DNA, the CDR3 is TGTGCCAGCAGTGAACTGGGGACAGAGGATCAGCCCCAGCATTTT. Translation: CASSELGTEDQPQHF.

In this sample, this clonotype turned up many times. The chain's CDR3 is CASSKAGSGGYEQYF. CDR3 coding DNA: TGTGCCAGCAGTAAAGCCGGGTCCGGTGGCTACGAGCAGTACTTC. V and J are TRBV11-2 and TRBJ2-7; D gene uncertain. The germline V gene encodes CDR1 SGHAT and CDR2 FQNNGV. This CDR3 comprises 15 residues. V was shortened by 6 bases and J by 3 bases, with 18 bases between the two germline ends.

This clonotype appeared a few times. This chain links TRBV19 with TRBJ1-5, with D uncertain. The CDR3 extends over 15 amino acids. Deletions cut 5 bases from V and 0 bases from J, with 11 bases between. Germline V lookup: CDR1 LNHDA, CDR2 SQIVND (reference sequence). CDR3 nucleotide sequence: TGTGCCAGTAGTGGCCCTAATTATAGCAATCAGCCCCAGCATTTT. Its translation is CASSGPNYSNQPQHF.

CDR3 sequence (DNA): TGTGCCAGCAGCTTAGGGATCCAGGGGGTGTTCCAAGAGACCCAGTACTTC. It encodes CASSLGIQGVFQETQYF. The rearrangement uses TRBV7-9 and TRBJ2-5; 7 bases fit TRBD1. Germline CDR1 and CDR2: SEHNR and FQNEAQ (reference sequence). V lost 1 base and J lost 1; bases outside the gene matches: 9. The length of the CDR3 is 17 residues. Complete variable domain (other parts from reference TRBV7-9 and TRBJ2-5): DTGVSQNPRHKITKRGQNVTFRCDPISEHNRLYWYRQTLGQGPEFLTYFQNEAQLEKSRLLSDRFSAERPKGSFSTLEIQRTEQGDSAMYLCASSLGIQGVFQETQYFGPGTRLLVL.

This clonotype was detected many times. The V call is TRBV7-8, the J call TRBJ2-2; TRBD1 matches 7 bases. Germline V lookup: CDR1 SGHVS, CDR2 FQNEAQ. Trimming took 3 bases from V and 1 from J; bases not matched to a gene: 2. This CDR3 has 15 residues. CDR3 DNA: TGTGCCAGCAGCTTGCGACAGGGGAACACCGGGGAGCTGTTTTTT. This translates into CASSLRQGNTGELFF.

This clonotype was seen a few times. The rearrangement links TRBV7-7 to TRBJ2-2; D uncertain. Germline assignment: CDR1 SSHAT and CDR2 FNYEAQ (reference sequence). This CDR3 is 16 amino acids long. Trimming removed 1 base at V and 2 bases at J, with 11 bases between. CDR3 DNA: TGTGCCAGCAGCTTAGGTAGTGAGCTAAACACCGGGGAGCTGTTTTTT. Its protein product is CASSLGSELNTGELFF.

This clonotype was recorded a few times. The V call is TRBV4-3, the J call TRBJ2-2; D is possibly TRBD2 (6 bases). Germline values: CDR1 LGHNA, CDR2 YSLEER. The ends were cut back, 1 base at V and 0 bases at J, with 6 bases in the middle. The CDR3 contains 15 residues. The CDR3 loop reads CASSQAGANTGELFF. As DNA, the CDR3 is TGCGCCAGCAGCCAAGCGGGGGCGAACACCGGGGAGCTGTTTTTT.

This clonotype was observed many times. This chain links TRBV5-1 with TRBJ2-3; D may be TRBD1 or TRBD2 (5 bases each). Germline CDR1 is SGHRS and CDR2 is YFSETQ. V lost 0 bases and J 9 bases, leaving 14 bases between the germline ends. The CDR3 is 14 residues long. The CDR3, as DNA: TGCGCCAGCAGCTTGGGGGCCCGGGGCGACACGCAGTATTTT. Translated: CASSLGARGDTQYF.

This clonotype appeared a few times. The chain uses TRBV6-1 and TRBJ2-3, with TRBD2 identical over 9 bases. CDR1 is MNHNS and CDR2 is SASEGT in the germline V gene. V lost 11 bases, J lost 1 base, and 7 bases stayed unmatched. The CDR3 totals 14 residues. The CDR3 spells CASKTSGGTDTQYF. The DNA of the CDR3 is TGTGCCTCCAAGACTAGCGGAGGCACAGATACGCAGTATTTT.

This clonotype was seen more than once but under ten times. J is TRBJ2-7 and V is TRBV20-1, with no clear D. CDR3 size: 12 residues. Germline-derived CDR1 and CDR2 are DFQATT and SNEGSKA (reference sequence). Trimming left V 5 bases short and J 1 base short, with 9 bases between. CDR3 coding DNA: TGCAGTGCTGGCGGACCGTCCTACGAGCAGTACTTC. Amino acid sequence: CSAGGPSYEQYF.

This clonotype appeared many times. The J gene is TRBJ1-1, the V gene TRBV4-3, with 7 bases matching TRBD1. The V gene end was trimmed by 0 bases and the J gene end by 3 bases; junction bases not matched to a gene: 10. CDR1 LGHNA and CDR2 YSLEER come from the germline V gene. The CDR3 is 17 residues long. As DNA, the CDR3 is TGCGCCAGCAGCCAAGATAGGGGGCGAAAACGGGACACTGAAGCTTTCTTT. Its protein product is CASSQDRGRKRDTEAFF.

This clonotype turned up a few times. The rearrangement uses TRBV5-6 and TRBJ2-1; D unresolved. V shed 2 bases and J shed 10 bases, with 10 bases lying between them. CDR1 and CDR2 (germline): SGHDT, YYEEEE. The CDR3 is made up of 12 amino acids. CDR3 loop: CASSLWAEEQFF. The CDR3 nucleotides read TGTGCCAGCAGCTTATGGGCGGAGGAGCAGTTCTTC.

The chain recombines TRBV6-1 with TRBJ2-3; 12 nucleotides agree with TRBD1. The V gene's germline CDR1 is MNHNS and CDR2 SASEGT. There are 13 residues in the CDR3. V was clipped by 7 bases and J by 6 bases; unmatched bases: 2. The CDR3 protein is CASTGQGADTQYF. DNA of the CDR3: TGTGCCAGCACGGGACAGGGGGCCGATACGCAGTATTTT.

The table lists this clonotype with a few counts. The chain has TRBV6-5 and TRBJ1-1; no definite D call. The CDR3 extends over 15 amino acids. Trimming removed 1 base at V and 4 bases at J, with 13 bases between. The germline V gene has CDR1 MNHEY and CDR2 SVGAGI. The CDR3 sequence: CASSYLVGLGTEAFF. The CDR3 nucleotides are TGTGCCAGCAGTTACTTAGTAGGTTTGGGCACTGAAGCTTTCTTT.

This clonotype was seen more than once but under ten times. This chain joins TRBV20-1 and TRBJ1-2, with D unresolved. The CDR3 runs to 14 residues. CDR1 DFQATT and CDR2 SNEGSKA come from the germline V gene (reference sequence). V dropped 1 base and J dropped 8 bases, with 17 bases sitting between them. The CDR3 bases are TGCAGTGCTAGAGCCCCCAACGGGGAAGGCGGCTACACCTTC. It encodes CSARAPNGEGGYTF.